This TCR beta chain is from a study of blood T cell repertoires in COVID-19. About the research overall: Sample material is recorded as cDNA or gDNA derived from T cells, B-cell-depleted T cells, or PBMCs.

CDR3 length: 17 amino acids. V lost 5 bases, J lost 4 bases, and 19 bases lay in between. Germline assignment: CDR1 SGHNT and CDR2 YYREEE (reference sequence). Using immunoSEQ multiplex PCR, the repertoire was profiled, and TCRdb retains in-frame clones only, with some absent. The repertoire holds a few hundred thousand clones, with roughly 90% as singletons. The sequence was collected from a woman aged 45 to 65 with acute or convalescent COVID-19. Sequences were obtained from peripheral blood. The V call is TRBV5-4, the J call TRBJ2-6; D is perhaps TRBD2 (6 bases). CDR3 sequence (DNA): TGTGCCAGCAGACGGCTAGCGAGCGCTCTGGGGGCCAACGTCCTGACTTTC. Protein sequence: CASRRLASALGANVLTF.